The 17 T cell receptor beta chains below all came from one sample that was sequenced in a study of T cells in Graves' hyperthyroidism and ophthalmopathy. RNA transcripts provided the source from which TCR beta CDR3 regions were amplified. Initially, a first-round RT-PCR of the TCR CDR3 employed the HTBI primer set. TCRdb itself ran the multiplex PCR reads through MiXCR, one entry per CDR3 protein. This sample carries 490,000 or so distinct CDR3 sequences, about 16% of them seen once, and the ten largest clones take 29%. Sequencing input: blood. Receptors were obtained from a woman aged 30 to 39 with Graves' ophthalmopathy.

This clonotype was seen many times. The chain is built from TRBV20-1 and TRBJ2-1; possible D gene TRBD2, 5 bases. V was pared by 3 bases and J by 8 bases, with 17 bases between. There are 14 residues in the CDR3. Germline-derived CDR1 and CDR2 are DFQATT and SNEGSKA (reference sequence). CDR3 DNA: TGCAGTGCTAGCAGATCCGGGGTCCACGATGAGCAGTTCTTC. As protein: CSASRSGVHDEQFF.

This clonotype was detected only a few times. The rearrangement joins TRBV19 to TRBJ2-7; D unclear. Germline V gene lookup returns CDR1 LNHDA and CDR2 SQIVND (reference sequence). V lost 1 base and J 0 bases, leaving 10 bases between the germline ends. The CDR3 covers 15 residues. The CDR3 region has the DNA TGTGCCAGTAGTATAGGCGGCAGTCCCTCCTACGAGCAGTACTTC. Amino acid sequence: CASSIGGSPSYEQYF.

V and J are TRBV24-1 and TRBJ2-1; TRBD2 matches 13 bases. The V gene's germline CDR1 is KGHDR and CDR2 SFDVKD. The ends lost 7 bases at V and 3 bases at J; junction bases unmatched: 5. This CDR3 has 16 residues. The CDR3 sequence: CATSQTSGRVYNEQFF. As DNA, the CDR3 is TGTGCCACCAGCCAAACTAGCGGGAGGGTCTACAATGAGCAGTTCTTC.

The rearrangement uses TRBV29-1 and TRBJ2-5, with D uncertain. Judging by the DNA end, TRBJ2-1 fits better; the J call may be wrong. CDR3 size: 14 residues. Germline V lookup: CDR1 SQVTM, CDR2 ANQGSEA. For the CDR3, the DNA is TGCAGCGTTGAATGGCGGTACGAACGAGAGACCCAGTTCTTC. The encoded protein is CSVEWRYERETQFF.

Remarks on this clonotype: Since a much larger clone is just one base distant, this may be a read error. V and J are TRBV6-4 and TRBJ1-1; 8 nucleotides align to TRBD1. The CDR3 sequence is 12 residues long. Germline assignment: CDR1 MRHNA and CDR2 SNTAGT. Unmatched junction bases numbered 1, after V lost 7 bases and J lost 3 bases. In nucleotides, the CDR3 is TGTGCCAGCAACAGGGGGTACACTGAAGCTTTCTTT. Translated: CASNRGYTEAFF.

V and J are TRBV20-1 and TRBJ1-2, with D perhaps matching TRBD1 (6 bases). Germline values: CDR1 DFQATT, CDR2 SNEGSKA (reference sequence). CDR3 length: 13 residues. Trimming removed 6 bases from V and 0 bases from J, with 11 bases in between. CDR3 loop: CSARQDTNYGYTF. The CDR3 DNA is TGCAGTGCAAGACAGGATACTAACTATGGCTACACCTTC.

Regarding this clonotype: A much bigger clone sits one base away, suggesting this may be a read error. The CDR3 sequence: CASSAFRDEQFF. The CDR3 DNA follows: TGTGCCAGCAGTGCCTTCCGGGACGAGCAGTTCTTC. V is TRBV12-3 or TRBV12-4 and J is TRBJ2-7; D could derive from TRBD1 or TRBD2 (5 bases each). The J call may be mistaken, given a closer DNA end match to TRBJ2-1. This CDR3 is built from 12 residues.

Comments on this clonotype: A much larger clone differs from this one at a single base, so this may be a read error. The chain employs TRBV4-2 and TRBJ2-7; the match to TRBD1 covers 10 bases. V gave up 2 bases and J gave up 0 bases; unmatched junction bases: 1. Germline V gives CDR1 LGHNA, CDR2 YNFKEQ. The CDR3 is 15 amino acids. The CDR3 DNA reads TGTGCCAGCAGCCAAAGGACAGGGGGCTCCTACGAGCAGTACTTC. This sequence encodes CASSQRTGGSYEQYF.

This clonotype has a handful of counts. The CDR3 protein is CASSLGGGLMDEQYF. The CDR3, as DNA: TGTGCCAGCAGCTTGGGAGGAGGGTTGATGGACGAGCAGTACTTC. The chain links TRBV5-4 to TRBJ2-7; possibly TRBD2 for D (6 bases). The CDR3 is 15 residues long. Germline V gene sequence: CDR1 SGHNT, CDR2 YYREEE (reference sequence). V was pared by 0 bases and J by 5 bases, with 15 bases between.

The V gene is TRBV9, the J gene TRBJ2-5; unclear D gene. V lost 0 bases, J lost 1 base, and 7 bases lay in between. From germline, CDR1 is SGDLS and CDR2 YYNGEE. The CDR3 covers 14 residues. DNA for the CDR3: TGTGCCAGCAGCGTAGAACACATCCAAGAGACCCAGTACTTC. Encoded protein: CASSVEHIQETQYF.

Only one count was recorded for this clonotype. The chain combines TRBV7-6 with TRBJ2-1; the match to TRBD1 covers 7 bases. CDR3 length equals 14 residues. Trimming removed 7 bases from V and 9 bases from J; junction bases left unmatched: 12. Germline V lookup: CDR1 SGHVS, CDR2 FNYEAQ. The DNA for the CDR3 is TGTGCCAGCATTTTTTATCTTAGGGGGCCTGAGCAGTTCTTC. Residues: CASIFYLRGPEQFF.

J is TRBJ1-5 and V is TRBV19; TRBD1 is a possible D gene (6 bases). This CDR3 has 13 amino acids. Germline V gene data show CDR1 as LNHDA and CDR2 as SQIVND (reference sequence). The V end lost 8 bases, the J end lost 10 bases, and 18 bases lay between the germline ends. This CDR3 is CASRPGAIGPQHF. The CDR3 coding sequence is TGTGCCAGTCGGCCGGGGGCCATCGGTCCCCAGCATTTT.

This clonotype came up a few times. The chain carries TRBV10-3 and TRBJ2-2; D is unresolved. Trimming took 0 bases from V and 6 from J, leaving 8 bases between them. Germline V gives CDR1 ENHRY, CDR2 SYGVKD. This CDR3 comprises 14 residues. The CDR3 bases are TGTGCCATCAGTGAGTCGAATAGCCCCGGGGAGCTGTTTTTT. Its protein is CAISESNSPGELFF.

As concerns this clonotype: Germline and junction disagree at one end, which may indicate a read error. The V gene is TRBV6-1, the J gene TRBJ2-7; a weak D match, TRBD1 (5 bases). CDR1 is MNHNS and CDR2 is SASEGT in the germline V gene. The CDR3 loop spans 14 amino acids. This CDR3 is CASSPPTSGNEQHF. The CDR3 DNA sequence: TGTGCCAGCAGTCCGCCCACCTCAGGGAACGAGCAGCACTTC.

This clonotype was detected ten times or more. The chain employs TRBV4-3 and TRBJ2-1; TRBD2 matches at 8 bases. Germline V lookup: CDR1 LGHNA, CDR2 YSLEER. The CDR3 loop spans 19 amino acids. The trim removed 0 bases at V and 7 bases at J, leaving 17 bases unmatched. The CDR3 spells CASSQDIMVAGGMGNEQFF. CDR3 bases: TGCGCCAGCAGCCAAGATATAATGGTGGCGGGAGGAATGGGGAATGAGCAGTTCTTC.

This clonotype appeared many times. This rearrangement joins TRBV5-1 to TRBJ1-1, with 7 bases identical to TRBD1. CDR1 and CDR2 (germline): SGHRS, YFSETQ. J gave up 6 bases and V 4 bases, and 6 bases lay outside the gene matches. The CDR3 is made up of 13 amino acids. CDR3 bases: TGCGCCAGCAGCGCCGACAGGGAACCTGAAGCTTTCTTT. It yields the protein CASSADREPEAFF. The whole variable domain, filled in from reference TRBV5-1 and TRBJ1-1, reads KAGVTQTPRYLIKTRGQQVTLSCSPISGHRSVSWYQQTPGQGLQFLFEYFSETQRNKGNFPGRFSGRQFSNSRSEMNVSTLELGDSALYLCASSADREPEAFFGQGTRLTVV.

This clonotype was seen many times. The J gene is TRBJ1-1, the V gene TRBV30; a possible D gene is TRBD1 (6 bases). V lost 2 bases and J lost 5, with 12 bases in between. CDR1 and CDR2 (germline): GTSNPN, SVGIG (reference sequence). CDR3 length: 13 amino acids. The CDR3 nucleotides read TGTGCCTGGAGTAGGGGGGTTTGGACTGAAGCTTTCTTT. Its translation: CAWSRGVWTEAFF.